Below are 25 T cell receptor beta chains sequenced from a single sample in a study of shared clonotypes between healthy human individuals. Profiled with immunoSEQ multiplex PCR; TCRdb holds only in-frame clones, not every one. Of 2.3 million or so clones in the sample, 85% to 95% were seen once. The sample consisted of naive CD4+ T cells from PBMCs. The subset denotes: CD45RA+ positively selected. All receptors derive from a man younger than 35 in good health. Some clones in this sample may be carry-over from other donors' samples.

The chain joins TRBV4-3 to TRBJ2-1; D is undetermined. This CDR3 comprises 14 residues. Trimming pared 0 bases from V and 10 bases from J, leaving 13 bases between. CDR1 LGHNA and CDR2 YSLEER come from the germline V gene. This chain's CDR3 is CASSQDQVGREQFF. In DNA, the CDR3 is TGCGCCAGCAGCCAAGATCAAGTCGGCAGGGAGCAGTTCTTC.

The rearrangement uses TRBV28 and TRBJ2-1, with TRBD2 as a possible D gene (7 bases). This CDR3 is built from 14 residues. Trimming took off 11 bases at V and 6 bases at J, with 20 bases between the two ends. Germline V gene sequence: CDR1 MDHEN, CDR2 SYDVKM. CDR3: CACQEGGVSNEQFF. CDR3 sequence (DNA): TGTGCCTGCCAGGAGGGGGGGGTTAGCAATGAGCAGTTCTTC.

V and J are TRBV7-9 and TRBJ1-2, with a weak D call TRBD1 (5 bases). The V and J ends lost 4 bases and 6 bases respectively, with 12 bases between them. Germline values: CDR1 SEHNR, CDR2 FQNEAQ (reference sequence). CDR3 length equals 13 residues. The CDR3 reads CASSWDSADGYTF. DNA of the CDR3: TGTGCCAGCAGCTGGGACTCTGCCGATGGCTACACCTTC.

The genes are TRBV10-3 and TRBJ2-5, with TRBD2 matching over 7 bases. The CDR3 is 14 amino acids. CDR1 and CDR2 (germline): ENHRY, SYGVKD. Trimming removed 5 bases from V and 1 base from J; junction bases left unmatched: 4. The CDR3 DNA follows: TGTGCCATCAGTCCCCTAGCGGTCCAAGAGACCCAGTACTTC. This translates into CAISPLAVQETQYF.

This clone was observed a few times. The chain is built from TRBV9 and TRBJ1-2; D perhaps matches TRBD1 (6 bases). CDR3 size: 15 residues. Germline CDR1 and CDR2: SGDLS and YYNGEE. V dropped 3 bases and J dropped 7 bases, with 19 bases sitting between them. The CDR3 here is CASSARDTGLSGYTF. CDR3 coding DNA: TGTGCCAGCAGCGCCCGGGACACCGGTCTCTCTGGCTACACCTTC.

This chain connects TRBV14 to TRBJ2-7; weak D call: TRBD1 (6 bases). The V and J ends lost 0 bases and 0 bases respectively, with 15 bases between them. The CDR3 runs 17 residues. Per the germline V gene, CDR1 is SGHDN and CDR2 is FVKESK. Written as DNA, the CDR3 is TGTGCCAGCAGCCAAGATTATGGACAGTCGGACTCCTACGAGCAGTACTTC. As protein: CASSQDYGQSDSYEQYF.

To note about this clone: A junction end diverges from the germline sequence, so it may reflect a read error. The same CDR3 also results from other DNA sequences found in this sample. The DNA for the CDR3 is TGTGCCTGGAGCTGGGCCCGGTCGACCCTGCGGCATAAAGAGACTCAGTACTTC. Its translation is CAWSWARSTLRHKETQYF. The chain uses TRBV30 and TRBJ2-5; D is uncertain. Per the germline V gene, CDR1 is GTSNPN and CDR2 is SVGIG (reference sequence). This CDR3 has 18 residues. Full variable domain (missing parts from reference TRBV30 and TRBJ2-5): SQTIHQWPATLVQPVGSPLSLECTVEGTSNPNLYWYRQAAGRGLQLLFYSVGIGQISSEVPQNLSASRPQDRQFILSSKKLLLSDSGFYLCAWSWARSTLRHKETQYFGPGTRLLVL.

V is TRBV28 and J is TRBJ1-2; TRBD1 is a possible D gene (6 bases). Trimming cost V 4 bases and J 5 bases, with 11 bases left between them. The CDR3 consists of 13 residues. Germline lookup yields CDR1 MDHEN and CDR2 SYDVKM. The CDR3 nucleotides read TGTGCCAGCAGTTCACAGGGTTGGTATGGCTACACCTTC. Amino acid sequence: CASSSQGWYGYTF.

The CDR3 is CASSQDWSPKAYNEQFF. The CDR3 bases are TGTGCCAGCAGCCAAGATTGGTCCCCAAAAGCCTACAATGAGCAGTTCTTC. This chain connects TRBV14 to TRBJ2-1, with D unresolved. V gave up 0 bases and J gave up 2 bases, with 14 bases separating them. The CDR3 covers 17 residues. CDR1 SGHDN and CDR2 FVKESK come from the germline V gene.

The chain combines TRBV10-1 with TRBJ2-4, with D possibly TRBD2 on 7 matching bases. CDR3 length equals 15 residues. Germline CDR1 reads WNHNN; CDR2 reads SYGVQD (reference sequence). The ends were cut back, 3 bases at V and 6 bases at J, with 15 bases in the middle. The CDR3 region has the DNA TGCGCCAGCAGTGACCAAAGGGGGGGAGGAAACATTCAGTACTTC. Its protein is CASSDQRGGGNIQYF.

This CDR3 reads CASSWQLSGANVLTF. As DNA, the CDR3 is TGCGCCAGCAGCTGGCAGCTCTCTGGGGCCAACGTCCTGACTTTC. The chain employs TRBV5-1 and TRBJ2-6; D remains unclear. Germline V gene sequence: CDR1 SGHRS, CDR2 YFSETQ. The ends were cut back, 3 bases at V and 0 bases at J, with 7 bases in the middle. This CDR3 spans 15 amino acids.

This clone was found a few times. The V call is TRBV7-9, the J call TRBJ1-2; D gene unclear. V lost 7 bases to trimming and J lost 3 bases, with 6 bases between them. This CDR3 has 11 amino acids. Looked up from germline, CDR1 is SEHNR and CDR2 is FQNEAQ (reference sequence). The chain's CDR3 is CASNPDYGYTF. CDR3 bases: TGTGCCAGCAACCCGGACTATGGCTACACCTTC.

The rearrangement uses TRBV30 and TRBJ2-7; 7 bases match TRBD2. This CDR3 has 14 residues. Germline V gene lookup returns CDR1 GTSNPN and CDR2 SVGIG (reference sequence). V gave up 3 bases and J gave up 2 bases; unmatched junction bases: 7. Here the CDR3 DNA reads TGTGCCTGGAGAACTCTTGGGGGGGCCTACGAGCAGTACTTC. This translates into CAWRTLGGAYEQYF.

The J gene is TRBJ2-1, the V gene TRBV30, with TRBD2 matching over 15 bases. The germline CDR1 and CDR2 sequences are GTSNPN and SVGIG (reference sequence). This CDR3 contains 13 residues. The CDR3 DNA reads TGTGCTTTTGGGACTAGCGGGAGGAATGAGCAGTTCTTC. Translated, it gives CAFGTSGRNEQFF.

As concerns this clone: The sample holds other DNA sequences that translate to the same CDR3. The genes are TRBV14 and TRBJ1-5, with D unclear. The CDR3 runs 14 residues. In germline, CDR1 is SGHDN, CDR2 FVKESK. V gave up 1 base and J gave up 4 bases, with 8 bases separating them. CDR3 protein: CASSQGHSNQPQHF. The CDR3 nucleotides are TGTGCCAGCAGCCAAGGACACTCGAATCAGCCCCAGCATTTT.

Concerning this clone: Other DNA sequences from this sample encode an identical CDR3 as well. V usage is TRBV5-1 and J usage is TRBJ2-3; possible D gene TRBD2, 6 bases. V was shortened by 3 bases and J by 1 base, with 9 bases between the two germline ends. The CDR3 loop spans 14 amino acids. Germline V gives CDR1 SGHRS, CDR2 YFSETQ. Written as DNA, the CDR3 is TGCGCCAGCAGCTCCGGGGGAGGCACAGATACGCAGTATTTT. It yields the protein CASSSGGGTDTQYF.

The V call is TRBV5-6, the J call TRBJ1-6; D remains ambiguous. CDR1 and CDR2 from the germline V gene are SGHDT and YYEEEE. V was clipped by 0 bases and J by 7 bases, with 5 bases between them. This CDR3 spans 13 amino acids. CDR3 loop: CASSLGANSPLHF. Here the CDR3 DNA reads TGTGCCAGCAGCTTGGGGGCCAATTCACCCCTCCACTTT.

The chain has TRBV5-1 and TRBJ2-1, with 11 positions matching TRBD1. Germline CDR1 and CDR2: SGHRS and YFSETQ. V gave up 0 bases and J gave up 6 bases; unmatched junction bases: 5. The CDR3 runs to 16 residues. CDR3 in DNA: TGCGCCAGCAGCTTGGAGTTAGGGACAGGGGGCAATGAGCAGTTCTTC. It is translated as CASSLELGTGGNEQFF. The complete variable domain, with remaining parts taken from reference TRBV5-1 and TRBJ2-1, reads KAGVTQTPRYLIKTRGQQVTLSCSPISGHRSVSWYQQTPGQGLQFLFEYFSETQRNKGNFPGRFSGRQFSNSRSEMNVSTLELGDSALYLCASSLELGTGGNEQFFGPGTRLTVL.

This sequence joins TRBV15 and TRBJ2-3; D uncertain. Trimming took 6 bases from V and 3 from J, leaving 10 bases between them. This CDR3 has 13 amino acids. Per germline, CDR1 LNHNV and CDR2 YYDKDF (reference sequence). This CDR3 reads CATRAGETDTQYF. The DNA of the CDR3 is TGTGCCACCAGAGCCGGAGAGACAGATACGCAGTATTTT.

This chain links TRBV27 with TRBJ1-2; 9 nucleotides align to TRBD1. Germline assignment: CDR1 MNHEY and CDR2 SMNVEV (reference sequence). The CDR3 spans 16 residues. V was clipped by 4 bases and J by 4 bases; unmatched bases: 10. CDR3 bases: TGTGCCAGCAGTTCCTGGCAAACAGGGGGCGTCTATGGCTACACCTTC. It is translated as CASSSWQTGGVYGYTF.

This clone has a single count. The genes are TRBV7-2 and TRBJ2-7; D is undetermined. V lost 8 bases and J 1 base, leaving 15 bases between the germline ends. Germline lookup yields CDR1 SGHTA and CDR2 FQGNSA. This CDR3 is built from 14 residues. The CDR3 coding sequence is TGTGCCAGCGGCCCCCCCAGGCGGTCCTACGAGCAGTACTTC. It codes for CASGPPRRSYEQYF.

V and J are TRBV11-2 and TRBJ2-1, with 7 bases that match TRBD2. The V and J ends lost 8 bases and 7 bases, in that order; junction bases with no gene match: 17. The CDR3 contains 16 residues. Germline CDR1 is SGHAT and CDR2 is FQNNGV. The CDR3 reads CASGQPGGRPTNEQFF. DNA for the CDR3: TGTGCCAGCGGCCAACCCGGGGGGAGGCCGACAAATGAGCAGTTCTTC.

This rearrangement joins TRBV4-1 to TRBJ2-7, with a possible D match to TRBD1 (5 bases). The CDR3 totals 16 residues. V was clipped by 0 bases and J by 4 bases, with 16 bases between them. Germline-derived CDR1 and CDR2 are MGHRA and YSYEKL. The CDR3 coding sequence is TGCGCCAGCAGCCAAGATAGGCGGCGGACACCATACGAGCAGTACTTC. Amino acid sequence: CASSQDRRRTPYEQYF.

The genes are TRBV19 and TRBJ1-2; D remains ambiguous. CDR3 length: 15 residues. Per the germline V gene, CDR1 is LNHDA and CDR2 is SQIVND (reference sequence). Trimming took off 4 bases at V and 8 bases at J, with 20 bases between the two ends. The CDR3 region has the DNA TGTGCCAGTAGTACTCGGTCTGACTGGTTGGACGGCTACACCTTC. Translating gives CASSTRSDWLDGYTF.

V is TRBV6-5 and J is TRBJ2-7; the D is unclear. Deletions cut 3 bases from V and 4 bases from J, with 10 bases between. This CDR3 contains 13 residues. Germline loops: CDR1 MNHEY, CDR2 SVGAGI. The CDR3 loop reads CASSYSRRYEQYF. For the CDR3, the DNA is TGTGCCAGCAGTTATAGTCGTAGGTACGAGCAGTACTTC.